The clone carrying this T cell receptor beta chain occurred a few times. The antigen remains unidentified. These data originate in a study of blood T cells in healthy people across ages. General observations from the study: It was held that diversity estimates obtained from one million T cells represented underestimates.

Each donor's blood draw was ten milliliters of peripheral blood. V was shortened by 3 bases and J by 1 base, with 13 bases between the two germline ends. The CDR3 length is 15 residues. The germline gives CDR1 SSHAT, CDR2 FNYEAQ (reference sequence). Through a sample-barcoded 5' primer and a J-beta primer mix, a second PCR was run for 7 to 11 cycles. Sequencing yielded, for each sample, at least 2.5 million paired-end reads carrying CDR3. TCRdb independently ran MiXCR on the 5' RACE reads; one entry per CDR3 protein. This sample carries hundreds of thousands of distinct CDR3 sequences, approximately 44% of them seen once, and the ten largest clones take around 18%.

The receptor's source is a man in his sixties in good health. The sequenced sample consisted of blood. This chain joins TRBV7-7 and TRBJ2-7, with a tentative D call TRBD1 (6 bases). This CDR3 is CASSLGPTGSYEQYF. The DNA of the CDR3 is TGTGCCAGCAGCTTGGGACCTACAGGGTCCTACGAGCAGTACTTC.